The source of this T cell receptor (beta chain) is a study of T cell responses to AZD1222 COVID-19 vaccine (dated by TCRdb to the early 2020s). For the study in its entirety: TCR sequencing covered over 230 trial participants: approximately 200 given two doses of AZD1222 and approximately 26 given two doses of MenACWY control vaccine. Trial participants were enrolled into age subgroups of 18-55, 56-69 and 70-plus years, which contained about 150, 27 and 61 TCR-sequenced participants, respectively. What the research found in general, with its limitations: Vaccine-associated CD4 TCRs spanned the whole spike protein, with dominant responses in regions 160-218 and 743-854. Because no samples from the day 14 peak response were available, repertoires could be characterized only after the peak T cell response. Reportedly, close to half of the unique spike-specific TCRs recognized epitopes lying outside the regions that are mutated in the B.1.351 and B.1.1.7 variants. In the small 56-69-year group, the increase in depth fell short of significance, most likely because of low power. Conclusions about previously exposed vaccinees were limited because only a handful of AZD1222 recipients were SARS-CoV-2 seropositive at baseline. Participants were mostly white British, with more females than males. The authors suggested clonal diversity may have been underestimated. After two AZD1222 doses, both the breadth and the depth of spike-specific TCRs were significantly higher than at day 0 and than in MenACWY recipients.

Explained via the paper, the time point label denotes: about 28 days (+/-7) after the second vaccine dose. AZD1222 recipients whose second dose came at about 4 weeks and those whose second dose came at about 12 weeks were combined into one group, since spike-specific TCR depth and breadth did not differ between the two schedules. The vaccinee samples were drawn from two UK trials, COV001 and COV002, one of which was a single-blind randomized controlled phase 2/3 trial testing AZD1222 (ChAdOx1 nCoV-19) in healthy adults. For TCRbeta chain sequencing, PBMC samples from trial participants were taken at day 0 and at day 28 after the second dose. Note on this clone: Its recognized antigen is unknown. Per-base qualities were not stored, and no clone one base away is much larger.

The CDR3 regions of human TCRbeta chains were analyzed by immunosequencing. Regarding the original processing steps: TCRs in the repertoires were compared against a reference library of SARS-CoV-2-specific TCRs that had been generated with the MIRA antigen-specificity platform. Breadth was defined as the fraction of unique TCRs that were SARS-CoV-2-associated, and depth was defined as the fraction of total T cells that were SARS-CoV-2-associated. Using the MIRA data, each spike-specific TCR was mapped to the spike region that the TCR reacts to and placed in a CD4 or CD8 class. Log10-transformed breadth and depth values were compared by one-way ANOVA with Sidak's multiple comparisons tests. Drawn from immuneACCESS, this table holds only the in-frame rearrangements with V and J called that TCRdb kept. Clones are partly lost; checked studies trace under half to an unresolved V gene and leave the rest unexplained. The V and J calls and clone size come from that table; D and trimming were worked out from the DNA. In all, the sample holds about 120,000 clones, and 86% of those were seen once. Approximately 15% of the sample belongs to the ten largest clones.

The CDR3 spans 14 residues, from the cysteine through the phenylalanine. Just CDR3 DNA is preserved here, 42 bases in frame from base 1. V and J are truncated by 6 bases and 4 bases respectively, leaving an intervening sequence of 16 bases. The germline V gene provides CDR1 MDHEN and CDR2 SYDVKM. The sample here was peripheral blood, taken 28 days after the second AZD1222 dose. This TCR came from an adult who received the AZD1222 COVID-19 vaccine. The V and J genes are TRBV28 and TRBJ2-7; no confident D gene assignment can be made. The CDR3 reads as follows: CASSQPLAGYEQYF. Read as DNA, the sequence is TGTGCCAGCAGCCAGCCCCTCGCTGGGTACGAGCAGTACTTC.